This TCR beta chain derives from a study of blood T cell repertoires in COVID-19 (TCRdb year 2020). About the study as a whole: The collaborator samples originated in the United States, Italy and Spain and spanned the acute and convalescent phases of COVID-19. The repertoires were made available in a free public database intended to serve as a resource for research on the immune response to SARS-CoV-2. The prospective study material was composed of cDNA or gDNA derived from T cells, B-cell-depleted T cells, or PBMCs. Nearly every sample came with metadata listing a de-identified subject ID, COVID-19 status, age in years and sex. The samples were drawn from two sources: the first 160 participants of the ongoing ImmuneRACE study, and about 1,300 subjects contributed by 6 global collaborators. Subjects who had been exposed to COVID-19, were actively infected with it, or had recovered from it provided the deeply sampled blood TCRbeta repertoires that made up the dataset. Where available, HLA class I and class II types were obtained from metadata supplied by the sample provider rather than from assay-based typing.

The immunoSEQ Assay, a bias-controlled multiplex PCR, was used to amplify TCRbeta CDR3 regions from genomic DNA. In the authors' own workflow: Nucleated cell counts per sample were estimated from amplification of reference gene primers within the assay. To quantify the absolute abundance of each unique TCRbeta CDR3 rearrangement, sequence reads were collapsed and filtered. For each sample, productive Simpson clonality was calculated as the square root of Simpson's diversity index across productive rearrangements. The clones in this table, taken by TCRdb from immuneACCESS, are in-frame only. Not every clone is retained; where verified, under half of the shortfall comes from an unresolved V gene, and the cause of the rest is unknown. The D gene and trimming were derived from the DNA, and the V and J assignments and clone size from that table. The sample table lists about 140,000 clones, 70% to 85% of them with a count of one. 10% to 13% of the sample rests with the top ten.

The investigation overall reported the following: The quantity of clinical and demographic metadata differed by source and by participant and was supplied without curation.

Including cysteine and phenylalanine, the CDR3 has 15 amino acids. Of all the DNA, just the CDR3 is kept, 45 bases in frame from base 1. Based on the germline V gene, the CDR1 and CDR2 sequences are SGHNT and YENEEA. V is shortened by 2 bases, J by 0 bases, and the region joining them spans 8 bases. On this clone: Its specific antigen is unknown. No per-base quality is available; no much larger clone lies one base away.

Each collaborating institution followed its own protocols to collect whole blood in K2EDTA tubes. For TCRbeta analysis, collaborator samples were shipped as frozen whole blood, as isolated PBMCs, or as DNA extracted from either sample type. The source material was peripheral blood. The chain joins TRBV11-3 to TRBJ2-4; TRBD2 is possibly the D segment (5 matching bases). The TCR originated in a man aged 55 to 70 with active or convalescent COVID-19. The CDR3 region: CASSLPGVAKNIQYF. The sequence in DNA is TGTGCCAGCAGCTTACCCGGGGTAGCCAAAAACATTCAGTACTTC. The entire variable domain, with the stretches around the CDR3 drawn from the reference TRBV11-3 and TRBJ2-4 proteins, is EAGVVQSPRYKIIEKKQPVAFWCNPISGHNTLYWYLQNLGQGPELLIRYENEEAVDDSQLPKDRFSAERLKGVDSTLKIQPAELGDSAVYLCASSLPGVAKNIQYFGAGTRLSVL.